Listed below are T cell receptor beta chains from one sample, sequenced in a study of shared clonotypes between healthy human individuals. Measured with immunoSEQ multiplex PCR; TCRdb has only the in-frame clones, and not every one. The sample yields 1,500,000 or so clones, roughly 96% seen once. Specimen: naive CD4+ T cells sorted from blood. The receptors originated from a man younger than 45 in good health. The CDR3 runs from the conserved cysteine through the conserved F or W. D genes are given only for firm matches. Clone size is given for some rows only: seen once, a few or many times, or a class if the clone is expanded.

j_gene	d_gene	abundance	v_gene	CDR3aa	CDR3nt
TRBJ1-4	NA	NA	TRBV14	CASSQAGWSEKLFF	TGTGCCAGCAGCCAAGCCGGGTGGAGTGAAAAACTGTTTTTT
TRBJ1-3	NA	once	TRBV6-1	CASSEAGSRHLRRNTIYF	TGTGCCAGCAGTGAAGCGGGGAGCCGCCACCTTAGGCGAAACACCATATATTTT
TRBJ2-5	NA	NA	TRBV6-5	CASSYGLGQETQYF	TGTGCCAGCAGTTACGGTCTAGGGCAAGAGACCCAGTACTTC
TRBJ1-1	NA	NA	TRBV19	CASMRVPTEAFF	TGTGCCAGTATGAGGGTTCCCACTGAAGCTTTCTTT
TRBJ2-1	NA	NA	TRBV28	CASKQSGAAEQFF	TGTGCCAGCAAACAATCAGGCGCAGCGGAGCAGTTCTTC
TRBJ2-1	NA	NA	TRBV11-1	CASTPPGFYNEQFF	TGTGCCAGCACCCCCCCTGGGTTCTACAATGAGCAGTTCTTC
TRBJ2-4	NA	NA	TRBV19	CASSRGPASAKNIQYF	TGTGCCAGTAGTAGGGGGCCGGCCTCAGCCAAAAACATTCAGTACTTC
TRBJ2-2	NA	NA	TRBV27	CASSFVVHTGELFF	TGTGCCAGCAGTTTCGTGGTTCACACCGGGGAGCTGTTTTTT
TRBJ2-5	NA	NA	TRBV25-1	CASSDFLAQETQYF	TGTGCCAGCAGTGACTTTTTGGCGCAAGAGACCCAGTACTTC
TRBJ2-7	TRBD2	NA	TRBV19	CASSIGGGAYEQYF	TGTGCCAGTAGTATAGGCGGGGGAGCCTACGAGCAGTACTTC
TRBJ1-1	NA	NA	TRBV29-1	CSVDNRVMNTEAFF	TGCAGCGTAGATAACAGGGTCATGAACACTGAAGCTTTCTTT